The clone carrying this T cell receptor beta chain has just one count. This sample stems from a study of cytomegalovirus exposure and HLA in healthy donors. PCR amplification relied on 60 Vbeta primers (plus 13 Jbeta primers). As processed by the authors: Later reanalysis found 60 million to 90 million unique TCR beta chains, 9 million to 12 million of them shared. Profiling relied on immunoSEQ multiplex PCR, and the TCRdb table lists in-frame clones only, not all of them. The DNA was the basis for D and trimming; V, J and clone size are from that table. The data show approximately 300,000 clones, roughly 80% seen once. Sequencing was carried out using PBMCs. This clonotype was obtained from a girl between 2 and 10 years old in good health and CMV-seronegative.

The CDR3 spells CASSLRPTGVPSYEQYF. CDR3 DNA sequence: TGTGCCAGCAGTTTACGCCCGACAGGAGTTCCGTCCTACGAGCAGTACTTC. The J gene is TRBJ2-7, the V gene TRBV28, with a weak D call TRBD1 (6 bases). Germline lookup yields CDR1 MDHEN and CDR2 SYDVKM. CDR3 length: 17 amino acids. Trimming cost V 2 bases and J 1 base, with 18 bases left between them.